Listed below are T cell receptor beta chains from one sample, sequenced in a study of spatial heterogeneity in lung cancer. In TCRdb, the 5' RACE reads were re-called with MiXCR into one record per CDR3 protein. The sample consists of approximately 5,500 distinct CDR3 sequences, about 24% of them appearing once. The starting material was PBMCs, obtained at surgery. These receptors all come from a male donor with early-stage non-small cell lung cancer. Both conserved end residues are part of each CDR3. The order of the fields is V gene, D gene, J gene, clone size, CDR3 length, CDR3 DNA, CDR3 protein. A D gene is named only where the DNA matches it firmly. Clone size, where shown, is once, few, many, or a class for clones that have expanded.

>TRBV5-1|-|TRBJ2-2|many|13
TGCGCCAGCAGCTTGGCTCAGACCGGGGAGCTGTTTTTT
CASSLAQTGELFF
>TRBV28|-|TRBJ2-5|medium-sized|13
TGTGCCAGCAGGGAGAAACGGCCAGAGACCCAGTACTTC
CASREKRPETQYF
>TRBV18|-|TRBJ2-5|once|13
TGTGCCAGCTCACCAGCTCGCCAAGAGACCCAGTACTTC
CASSPARQETQYF
>TRBV19|-|TRBJ2-3|few|16
TGTGCCAGTAGGGCCGAATTGAGGGGAACATCAGATACGCAGTATTTT
CASRAELRGTSDTQYF
>TRBV6-4|-|TRBJ1-1|once|14
TGTGCCAGCAGTAGGGAGGGGGGGAACACTGAAGCTTTCTTT
CASSREGGNTEAFF
>TRBV19|-|TRBJ2-3|few|16
TGTGCCAGTAGTACGGGACTGGCCCTTAGCACAGATACGCAGTATTTT
CASSTGLALSTDTQYF
>TRBV20-1|TRBD2|TRBJ2-7|-|14
TGCAGTGCCCCGTCTCTAGCGGGAGGGGGTGAGCAGTACTTC
CSAPSLAGGGEQYF
>TRBV19|TRBD1|TRBJ2-5|few|15
TGTGCCAGTAGTGGACGAAGACAGGGACAAGAGACCCAGTACTTC
CASSGRRQGQETQYF
>TRBV29-1|-|TRBJ1-5|medium-sized|14
TGCAGCGTTGTACTCCCGGGAGGTAATCAGCCCCAGCATTTT
CSVVLPGGNQPQHF
>TRBV5-1|-|TRBJ2-7|-|14
TGCGCCAGCAGCTTAGGACCGACTTCCTACGAGCAGTACTTC
CASSLGPTSYEQYF
>TRBV19|TRBD1|TRBJ1-1|-|14
TGTGCCAGTAGTACCCGACAGGGGAACACTGAAGCTTTCTTT
CASSTRQGNTEAFF
>TRBV5-1|TRBD1|TRBJ2-2|few|16
TGCGCCAGCAGCTTGGCCGGGGGACAGGGAACCGGGGAGCTGTTTTTT
CASSLAGGQGTGELFF
>TRBV15|-|TRBJ1-5|medium-sized|15
TGTGCCACCTCCCCCGAGGCAAATAGCAATCAGCCCCAGCATTTT
CATSPEANSNQPQHF